This T cell receptor beta chain was observed in a study of CXCR3-negative and CXCR3-positive naive CD8 T cells. Study-wide findings and caveats: Memory cells differed in TRBV-TRBJ usage, but naive CXCR3-negative and CXCR3-positive cells had similar usage. Memory CD8+ T cell repertoires were far less diverse than both naive subsets. Greater hydrophobicity was found in TRB CDR3s of CXCR3-positive naive cells than of CXCR3-negative naive cells.

Naive CD8+ T cells showed CD45RO-CCR7+CD27+CD95-. As concerns this clonotype: The antigen remains undetermined.

UMI-labeled 5' RACE yielded the TRB cDNA libraries. TCRdb derives one entry per CDR3 protein from the 5' RACE reads, leaving out DNA. The sample shows 55,000 to 75,000 distinct CDR3 sequences, and 0.55% to 0.75% sits with its ten largest clones. The TCR sequence derives from a human donor in good health. Some clones in this sample may be carry-over from other donors' samples. The sequencing input was naive CXCR3+ CD8+ T cells from blood. The subset denotes: CD45RO-CCR7+CD27+CD95- naive CD8+ T cells expressing CXCR3 (TNR3+).

The chain's CDR3 is CASSQSKRFRTEAFF. The chain carries TRBV23-1 and TRBJ1-1. TRBV23-1 is placed among ORFs of uncertain function. CDR3 size: 15 residues.